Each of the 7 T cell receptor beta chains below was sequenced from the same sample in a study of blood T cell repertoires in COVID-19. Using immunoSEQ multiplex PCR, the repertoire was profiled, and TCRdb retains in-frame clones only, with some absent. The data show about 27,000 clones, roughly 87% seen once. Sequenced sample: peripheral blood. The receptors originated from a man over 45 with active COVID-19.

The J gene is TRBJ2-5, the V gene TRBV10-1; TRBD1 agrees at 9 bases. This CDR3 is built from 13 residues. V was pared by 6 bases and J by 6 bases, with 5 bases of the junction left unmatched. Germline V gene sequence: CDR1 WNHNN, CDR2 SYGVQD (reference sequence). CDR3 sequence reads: CASSKGQGQTQYF. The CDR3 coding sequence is TGCGCCAGCAGCAAGGGACAGGGTCAGACCCAGTACTTC.

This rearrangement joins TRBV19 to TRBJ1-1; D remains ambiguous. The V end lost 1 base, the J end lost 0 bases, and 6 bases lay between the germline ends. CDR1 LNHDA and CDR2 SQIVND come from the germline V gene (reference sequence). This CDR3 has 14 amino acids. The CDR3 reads CASSIGRLNTEAFF. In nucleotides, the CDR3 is TGTGCCAGTAGTATAGGCAGATTGAACACTGAAGCTTTCTTT.

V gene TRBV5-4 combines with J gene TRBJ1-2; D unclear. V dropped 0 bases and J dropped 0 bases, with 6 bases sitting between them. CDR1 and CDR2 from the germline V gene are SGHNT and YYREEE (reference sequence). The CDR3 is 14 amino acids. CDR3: CASSLGTANYGYTF. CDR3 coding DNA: TGTGCCAGCAGCTTGGGGACTGCTAACTATGGCTACACCTTC.

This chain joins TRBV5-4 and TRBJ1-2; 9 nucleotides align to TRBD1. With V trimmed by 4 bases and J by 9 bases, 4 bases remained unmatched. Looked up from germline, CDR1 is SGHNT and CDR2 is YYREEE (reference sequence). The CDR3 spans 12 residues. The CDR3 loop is CASSRDRARYTF. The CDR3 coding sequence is TGTGCCAGCAGCCGGGACAGGGCTCGCTACACCTTC.

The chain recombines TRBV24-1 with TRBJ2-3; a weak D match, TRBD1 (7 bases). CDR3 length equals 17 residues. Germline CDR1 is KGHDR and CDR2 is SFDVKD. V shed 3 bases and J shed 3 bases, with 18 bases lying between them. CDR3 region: CATSDATGRRGTDTQYF. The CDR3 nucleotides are TGTGCCACCAGTGATGCGACAGGGAGGAGGGGTACAGATACGCAGTATTTT.

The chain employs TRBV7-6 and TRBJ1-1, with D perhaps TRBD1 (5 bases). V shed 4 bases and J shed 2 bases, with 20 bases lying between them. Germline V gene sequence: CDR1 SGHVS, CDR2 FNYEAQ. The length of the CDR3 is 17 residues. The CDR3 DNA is TGTGCCAGCAGCTCGAACGCCCTCGACAGATCTAACACTGAAGCTTTCTTT. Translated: CASSSNALDRSNTEAFF.

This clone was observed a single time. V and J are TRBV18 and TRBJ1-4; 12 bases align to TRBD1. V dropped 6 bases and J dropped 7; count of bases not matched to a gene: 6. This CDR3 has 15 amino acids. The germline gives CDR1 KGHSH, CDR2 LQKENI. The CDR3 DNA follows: TGTGCCAGCTCCCCGGGACAGGGGGCCTTTGAAAAACTGTTTTTT. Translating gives CASSPGQGAFEKLFF. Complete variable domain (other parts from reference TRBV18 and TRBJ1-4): NAGVMQNPRHLVRRRGQEARLRCSPMKGHSHVYWYRQLPEEGLKFMVYLQKENIIDESGMPKERFSAEFPKEGPSILRIQQVVRGDSAAYFCASSPGQGAFEKLFFGSGTQLSVL.